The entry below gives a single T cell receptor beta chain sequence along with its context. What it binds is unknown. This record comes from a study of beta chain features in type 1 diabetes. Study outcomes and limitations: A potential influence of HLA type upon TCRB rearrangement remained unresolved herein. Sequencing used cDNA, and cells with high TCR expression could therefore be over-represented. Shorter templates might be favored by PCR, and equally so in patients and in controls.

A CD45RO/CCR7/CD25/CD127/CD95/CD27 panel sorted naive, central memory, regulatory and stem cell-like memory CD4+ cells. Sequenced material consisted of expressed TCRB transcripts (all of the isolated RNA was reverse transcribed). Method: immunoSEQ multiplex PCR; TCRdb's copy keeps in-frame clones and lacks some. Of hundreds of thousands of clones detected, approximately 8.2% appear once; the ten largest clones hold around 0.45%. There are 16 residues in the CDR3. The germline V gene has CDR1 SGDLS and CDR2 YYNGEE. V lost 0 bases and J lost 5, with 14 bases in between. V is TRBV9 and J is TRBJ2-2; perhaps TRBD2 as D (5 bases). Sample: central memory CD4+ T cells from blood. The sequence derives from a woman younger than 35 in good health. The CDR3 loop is CASSVVTGFGTGELFF. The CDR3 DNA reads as TGTGCCAGCAGCGTAGTTACGGGGTTCGGGACCGGGGAGCTGTTTTTT.